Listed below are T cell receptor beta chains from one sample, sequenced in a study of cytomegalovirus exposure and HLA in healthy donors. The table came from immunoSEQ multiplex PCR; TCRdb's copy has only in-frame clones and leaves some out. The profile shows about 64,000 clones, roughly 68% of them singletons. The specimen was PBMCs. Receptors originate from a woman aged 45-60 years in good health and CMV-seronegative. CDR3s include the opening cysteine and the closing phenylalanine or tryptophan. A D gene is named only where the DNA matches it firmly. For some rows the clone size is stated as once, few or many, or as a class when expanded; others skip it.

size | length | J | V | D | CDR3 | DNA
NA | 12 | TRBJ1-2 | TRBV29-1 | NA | CSVEEQGRGYTF | TGCAGCGTTGAAGAGCAGGGCAGAGGCTACACCTTC
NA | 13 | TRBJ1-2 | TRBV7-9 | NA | CASSGQTSWGYTF | TGTGCCAGCAGCGGACAGACATCCTGGGGCTACACCTTC
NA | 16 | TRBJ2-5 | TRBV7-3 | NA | CASSLKGGALGETQYF | TGTGCCAGCAGCTTAAAGGGGGGGGCCCTAGGGGAGACCCAGTACTTC
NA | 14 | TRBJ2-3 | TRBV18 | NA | CASSPRWRADTQYF | TGTGCCAGCTCCCCTCGATGGAGAGCAGATACGCAGTATTTT
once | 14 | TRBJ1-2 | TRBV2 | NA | CASSLGGGDYGYTF | TGTGCCAGCAGCCTGGGCGGGGGAGACTATGGCTACACCTTC
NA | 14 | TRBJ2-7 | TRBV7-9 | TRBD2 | CASRAGTSVNEQYF | TGTGCCAGCAGGGCCGGGACTAGCGTCAACGAGCAGTACTTC
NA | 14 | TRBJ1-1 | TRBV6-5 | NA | CASIGRTGFTEAFF | TGTGCCAGCATTGGAAGAACAGGGTTCACTGAAGCTTTCTTT
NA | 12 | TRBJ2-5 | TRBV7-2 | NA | CASSPRQETQYF | TGTGCCAGCAGCCCCAGACAAGAGACCCAGTACTTC
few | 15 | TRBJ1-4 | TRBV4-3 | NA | CASSQDGATNEKLFF | TGCGCCAGCAGCCAAGACGGTGCAACTAATGAAAAACTGTTTTTT
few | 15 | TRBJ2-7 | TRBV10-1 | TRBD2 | CASSRLAGGNDEQYF | TGCGCCAGCAGCCGACTAGCGGGAGGGAACGACGAGCAGTACTTC
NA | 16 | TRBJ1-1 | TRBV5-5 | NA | CASSLDRVKMNTEAFF | TGTGCCAGCAGCTTGGACAGGGTGAAGATGAACACTGAAGCTTTCTTT
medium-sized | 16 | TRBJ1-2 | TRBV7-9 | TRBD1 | CASSFRPGQGAFDYTF | TGTGCCAGCAGCTTCCGTCCGGGACAGGGGGCGTTTGACTACACCTTC
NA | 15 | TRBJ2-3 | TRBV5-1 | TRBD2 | CASSSSGSLTDTQYF | TGCGCCAGCAGCTCTAGCGGGAGCCTCACAGATACGCAGTATTTT
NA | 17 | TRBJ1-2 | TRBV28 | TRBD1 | CASSSSTGTGYLYGYTF | TGTGCCAGCAGTTCGTCCACCGGGACAGGGTACCTTTATGGCTACACCTTC
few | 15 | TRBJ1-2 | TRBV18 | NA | CASSLPTAQAYGYTF | TGTGCCAGCTCACTACCGACAGCCCAAGCTTATGGCTACACCTTC
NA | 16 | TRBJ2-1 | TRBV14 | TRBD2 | CASSQRFSGSYNEQFF | TGTGCCAGCAGCCAAAGGTTTAGCGGGTCCTACAATGAGCAGTTCTTC
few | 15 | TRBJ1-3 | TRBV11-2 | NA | CASSPRYRAGNTIYF | TGTGCCAGCAGCCCACGGTACAGGGCTGGAAACACCATATATTTT
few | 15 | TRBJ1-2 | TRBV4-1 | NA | CASSQVGRGDYGYTF | TGCGCCAGCAGCCAAGTGGGGCGGGGGGACTATGGCTACACCTTC
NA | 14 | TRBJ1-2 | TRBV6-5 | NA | CASKIGEGNYGYTF | TGTGCCAGCAAAATAGGGGAGGGAAACTATGGCTACACCTTC
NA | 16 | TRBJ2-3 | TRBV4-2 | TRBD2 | CASSQGREWGTDTQYF | TGTGCCAGCAGCCAAGGGCGGGAGTGGGGCACAGATACGCAGTATTTT
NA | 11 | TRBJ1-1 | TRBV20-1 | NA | CSAIASTEAFF | TGCAGTGCTATAGCCAGTACTGAAGCTTTCTTT
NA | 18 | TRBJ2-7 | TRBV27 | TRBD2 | CASSLLSPGLAINYEQYF | TGTGCCAGCAGTTTATTATCCCCGGGACTAGCCATAAACTACGAGCAGTACTTC
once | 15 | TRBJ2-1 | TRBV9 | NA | CASSVGLAYENEQFF | TGTGCCAGCAGCGTAGGGCTAGCTTACGAAAATGAGCAGTTCTTC